This TCR beta chain was captured by sequencing in a study of CD8 T cells in Susac syndrome. The germline V gene has CDR1 MGHRA and CDR2 YSYEKL. Trimming took off 1 base at V and 7 bases at J, with 16 bases between the two ends. CDR3 length: 16 residues. Random hexamers primed reverse transcription of about 0.45 to 1 ug RNA. TCRdb ran MiXCR on the immunoSEQ multiplex PCR reads and lists one entry per CDR3 protein. The sample carries approximately 190,000 distinct CDR3 sequences, around 90% recorded once. Sequencing targeted TCR beta in blood CD8+ and CD4+ T cells. This receptor was identified in a human donor with Susac syndrome. The chain couples TRBV4-1 to TRBJ1-4; tentatively, D is TRBD1 (6 bases). The sequenced sample was CD4+ T cells from PBMCs. In nucleotides, the CDR3 is TGCGCCAGCAGCCAAGGAATACAGGGTCTAGGTGAAAAACTGTTTTTT. It specifies CASSQGIQGLGEKLFF.